This passage covers 27 T cell receptor beta chains from one sample sequenced in a study of blood T cell repertoires in COVID-19. This table comes from immunoSEQ multiplex PCR, and its TCRdb copy is limited to in-frame clones, with some not included. Here the sample spans almost 300,000 clones, roughly 90% being singletons. Sequenced: peripheral blood. The origin of the receptors is a woman in her 30s with COVID-19, enrolled during active disease.

This chain links TRBV2 with TRBJ1-6; the match to TRBD1 covers 7 bases. Germline-derived CDR1 and CDR2 are SNHLY and FYNNEI. With 6 bases clipped from V and 6 bases from J, the junction kept 2 bases outside the gene matches. This CDR3 has 13 amino acids. CDR3 protein: CASRGTANSPLHF. The CDR3 DNA reads TGTGCCAGCAGGGGGACAGCTAATTCACCCCTCCACTTT. The variable domain in full, completed from reference TRBV2 and TRBJ1-6, reads EPEVTQTPSHQVTQMGQEVILRCVPISNHLYFYWYRQILGQKVEFLVSFYNNEISEKSEIFDDQFSVERPDGSNFTLKIRSTKLEDSAMYFCASRGTANSPLHFGNGTRLTVT.

This chain uses TRBV9 with TRBJ1-1; D not resolved. The CDR3 spans 16 residues. The V end was cut by 0 bases, the J end by 0 bases, with 12 bases between. The germline gives CDR1 SGDLS, CDR2 YYNGEE. DNA for the CDR3: TGTGCCAGCAGCGTAGTATCCTCGGGGTTGAACACTGAAGCTTTCTTT. It specifies CASSVVSSGLNTEAFF. Supplemented by reference TRBV9 and TRBJ1-1, the full variable domain reads DSGVTQTPKHLITATGQRVTLRCSPRSGDLSVYWYQQSLDQGLQFLIQYYNGEERAKGNILERFSAQQFPDLHSELNLSSLELGDSALYFCASSVVSSGLNTEAFFGQGTRLTVV.

This clone was recorded a few times. This rearrangement joins TRBV3-1 (or the pseudogene TRBV3-2) to TRBJ2-7; perhaps TRBD2 as D (6 bases). The V gene's germline CDR1 is LGHDT and CDR2 YNNKEL (reference sequence). The CDR3 has 15 residues. The V end lost 0 bases, the J end lost 2 bases, and 11 bases lay between the germline ends. In nucleotides, the CDR3 is TGTGCCAGCAGCCAAGAGGGGGGTGGACCCTACGAGCAGTACTTC. This encodes CASSQEGGGPYEQYF.

This clone was picked up one time. This rearrangement joins TRBV2 to TRBJ2-7; 8 positions agree with TRBD2. Germline V gene sequence: CDR1 SNHLY, CDR2 FYNNEI. V gave up 8 bases and J gave up 2 bases; unmatched junction bases: 8. This CDR3 comprises 14 residues. CDR3 amino acids: CASGRTSGTYEQYF. DNA for the CDR3: TGTGCCAGCGGTCGTACTAGCGGAACCTACGAGCAGTACTTC.

The chain recombines TRBV6-5 with TRBJ1-5, with D unclear. The CDR3 loop spans 14 amino acids. Germline loops: CDR1 MNHEY, CDR2 SVGAGI. Trimming pared 7 bases from V and 2 bases from J, leaving 12 bases between. The CDR3 spells CASNPGGGNQPQHF. DNA of the CDR3: TGTGCCAGCAACCCGGGTGGAGGCAATCAGCCCCAGCATTTT.

The genes are TRBV10-3 and TRBJ1-5; possible D gene TRBD1, 5 bases. This CDR3 has 13 amino acids. The V gene lost 10 bases and the J gene lost 9 bases, with 19 bases spanning the gap. Germline values: CDR1 ENHRY, CDR2 SYGVKD. This chain's CDR3 is CATSKGGTPPQHF. The CDR3, as DNA: TGTGCCACCTCAAAGGGCGGGACCCCGCCCCAGCATTTT.

The chain employs TRBV10-3 and TRBJ1-1, with D unresolved. V lost 3 bases and J lost 7, with 12 bases in between. The CDR3 totals 13 residues. Germline CDR1 is ENHRY and CDR2 is SYGVKD. CDR3 sequence reads: CAISEGELGEAFF. The CDR3 bases are TGTGCCATCAGTGAAGGAGAGTTGGGTGAAGCTTTCTTT.

The chain couples TRBV18 to TRBJ2-3, with D uncertain. This CDR3 is built from 16 residues. Trimming pared 3 bases from V and 0 bases from J, leaving 13 bases between. Germline-derived CDR1 and CDR2 are KGHSH and LQKENI. The DNA for the CDR3 is TGTGCCAGCTCACCGGGCCTCACCCTAAGCACAGATACGCAGTATTTT. Its protein is CASSPGLTLSTDTQYF.

The V call is TRBV12-3 or TRBV12-4, the J call TRBJ2-7; TRBD1 might be the D (7 bases). This CDR3 has 11 residues. The V end lost 6 bases, the J end lost 9 bases, and 12 bases lay between the germline ends. Written as DNA, the CDR3 is TGTGCCAGCAGGGAGGGGGCCTGGCAGTACTTC. This sequence encodes CASREGAWQYF.

Only one count was recorded for this clone. The rearrangement joins TRBV5-1 to TRBJ2-7; 7 bases align to TRBD1. With V trimmed by 2 bases and J by 6 bases, 17 bases remained unmatched. The CDR3 contains 17 residues. CDR1 is SGHRS, CDR2 YFSETQ, per germline. CDR3 sequence (DNA): TGCGCCAGCAGCTTAGGGACAGTAAGTCTAGGGCCCTCCGAGCAGTACTTC. It is translated as CASSLGTVSLGPSEQYF. The entire variable domain, with the rest obtained from reference TRBV5-1 and TRBJ2-7, is as follows: KAGVTQTPRYLIKTRGQQVTLSCSPISGHRSVSWYQQTPGQGLQFLFEYFSETQRNKGNFPGRFSGRQFSNSRSEMNVSTLELGDSALYLCASSLGTVSLGPSEQYFGPGTRLTVT.

The V call is TRBV2, the J call TRBJ1-5; D is unresolved. The germline gives CDR1 SNHLY, CDR2 FYNNEI. The CDR3 spans 16 residues. Deletions cut 6 bases from V and 3 bases from J, with 18 bases between. CDR3 in amino acids: CASSLHSGDPNQPQHF. In DNA, the CDR3 is TGTGCCAGCAGCCTCCACTCCGGGGATCCCAATCAGCCCCAGCATTTT.

The V and J genes are TRBV19 and TRBJ2-5; the match to TRBD1 covers 8 bases. V lost 2 bases, J lost 5 bases, and 4 bases stayed unmatched. There are 14 residues in the CDR3. CDR1 is LNHDA and CDR2 is SQIVND in the germline V gene (reference sequence). The CDR3 spells CASSIPGGGETQYF. CDR3 bases: TGTGCCAGTAGTATACCAGGGGGCGGTGAGACCCAGTACTTC.

The DNA for the CDR3 is TGTGCCAGCAGTCCAGGGGCGTCCTACGAGCAGTACTTC. Its protein is CASSPGASYEQYF. The rearrangement links TRBV27 to TRBJ2-7; a weak D match, TRBD1 (6 bases). CDR1 and CDR2 (germline): MNHEY, SMNVEV (reference sequence). The CDR3 totals 13 residues. Trimming took off 5 bases at V and 1 base at J, with 9 bases between the two ends.

As concerns this clone: Other DNA sequences from this sample encode an identical CDR3 as well. This rearrangement joins TRBV9 to TRBJ1-2; perhaps TRBD1 as D (6 bases). This CDR3 spans 14 amino acids. The germline V gene has CDR1 SGDLS and CDR2 YYNGEE. Trimming removed 4 bases from V and 2 bases from J, with 12 bases in between. The DNA of the CDR3 is TGTGCCAGCAGCCCGCGGACAGCGAACTATGGCTACACCTTC. Protein: CASSPRTANYGYTF.

The genes are TRBV6-1 and TRBJ1-1, with a tentative D call TRBD1 (6 bases). CDR1 MNHNS and CDR2 SASEGT come from the germline V gene. Trimming stripped 2 bases from V and 7 bases from J, with 17 bases between. The CDR3 sequence is 15 residues long. The chain's CDR3 is CASSEWKGGEGEAFF. In DNA form, the CDR3 reads TGTGCCAGCAGTGAATGGAAAGGGGGTGAGGGTGAAGCTTTCTTT.

This chain uses TRBV9 with TRBJ2-3; TRBD1 is a possible D gene (5 bases). V lost 3 bases to trimming and J lost 5 bases, with 7 bases between them. The length of the CDR3 is 12 residues. Germline V gives CDR1 SGDLS, CDR2 YYNGEE. The CDR3 reads CASSGQGDTQYF. The CDR3 nucleotides read TGTGCCAGCAGCGGGCAGGGAGATACGCAGTATTTT.

The chain has TRBV7-9 and TRBJ1-1; 9 positions agree with TRBD1. V dropped 3 bases and J dropped 0; count of bases not matched to a gene: 8. CDR1 is SEHNR, CDR2 FQNEAQ, per germline (reference sequence). CDR3 length: 17 residues. CDR3 sequence: CASSLVPGQGLNTEAFF. CDR3 sequence (DNA): TGTGCCAGCAGCTTGGTCCCGGGACAGGGATTGAACACTGAAGCTTTCTTT.

The chain couples TRBV29-1 to TRBJ1-2; 9 positions match TRBD1. With 4 bases clipped from V and 4 bases from J, the junction kept 7 bases outside the gene matches. The CDR3 sequence is 14 residues long. Germline V gene sequence: CDR1 SQVTM, CDR2 ANQGSEA. The DNA for the CDR3 is TGCAGCGTTGTCGGGGACAGGGAGGTCTATGGCTACACCTTC. Amino acid sequence: CSVVGDREVYGYTF. Full variable domain (outside the CDR3, taken from reference TRBV29-1 and TRBJ1-2): SAVISQKPSRDICQRGTSLTIQCQVDSQVTMMFWYRQQPGQSLTLIATANQGSEATYESGFVIDKFPISRPNLTFSTLTVSNMSPEDSSIYLCSVVGDREVYGYTFGSGTRLTVV.

This sequence joins TRBV5-6 and TRBJ1-1; the D is unclear. CDR3 length equals 13 residues. V lost 0 bases, J lost 7 bases, and 10 bases lay in between. Looked up from germline, CDR1 is SGHDT and CDR2 is YYEEEE. The CDR3 reads CASSLDRRGEAFF. The CDR3 nucleotides read TGTGCCAGCAGCTTGGACCGGCGGGGTGAAGCTTTCTTT.

This sequence joins TRBV7-7 and TRBJ2-7; D is uncertain. The CDR3 consists of 14 residues. V was cut by 5 bases and J by 5 bases, with 16 bases left in between. Germline V gene sequence: CDR1 SSHAT, CDR2 FNYEAQ (reference sequence). CDR3 sequence reads: CASSRLQDVNEQYF. The CDR3 nucleotides are TGTGCCAGCAGCCGTCTCCAGGATGTCAACGAGCAGTACTTC.

The chain is built from TRBV5-1 and TRBJ2-4; the D is unclear. The CDR3 covers 14 residues. The germline V and J ends were trimmed by 2 bases and 0 bases, with 6 bases remaining between them. Germline V lookup: CDR1 SGHRS, CDR2 YFSETQ. The CDR3 region is CASSFSLAKNIQYF. CDR3 DNA sequence: TGCGCCAGCAGCTTCTCACTAGCCAAAAACATTCAGTACTTC.

This chain joins TRBV19 and TRBJ1-4; no clear D. V was trimmed by 6 bases and J by 0 bases, leaving 11 bases between them. The CDR3 spans 15 residues. Per the germline V gene, CDR1 is LNHDA and CDR2 is SQIVND (reference sequence). The DNA for the CDR3 is TGTGCCAGTAGGACCCGCGGGACAACTAATGAAAAACTGTTTTTT. Translating it yields CASRTRGTTNEKLFF.

J is TRBJ2-3 and V is TRBV4-2, with 11 bases matching TRBD2. CDR1 and CDR2 from the germline V gene are LGHNA and YNFKEQ. The CDR3 totals 24 residues. Trimming took 2 bases from V and 0 from J; bases not matched to a gene: 25. The CDR3 sequence: CASSQSDGASGGTHAMASTDTQYF. Here the CDR3 DNA reads TGTGCCAGCAGCCAATCCGACGGGGCTAGCGGGGGGACCCATGCGATGGCTAGCACAGATACGCAGTATTTT.

This rearrangement joins TRBV18 to TRBJ1-5, with a possible D match to TRBD1 (6 bases). Germline CDR1 KGHSH, CDR2 LQKENI. V was shortened by 1 base and J by 7 bases, with 14 bases between the two germline ends. CDR3 length: 15 residues. Here the CDR3 reads CASSPLPVRGQPQHF. The CDR3, as DNA: TGTGCCAGCTCACCACTGCCAGTGAGGGGGCAGCCCCAGCATTTT.

V gene TRBV5-4 combines with J gene TRBJ2-1; D might be TRBD1 (6 bases). CDR3 length: 15 residues. Germline V gives CDR1 SGHNT, CDR2 YYREEE (reference sequence). Trimming took off 0 bases at V and 1 base at J, with 8 bases between the two ends. The DNA of the CDR3 is TGTGCCAGCAGCTTGGCAGGGGTATCCTACAATGAGCAGTTCTTC. This sequence encodes CASSLAGVSYNEQFF.

The J gene is TRBJ1-5, the V gene TRBV19, with a tentative D call TRBD1 (6 bases). V was cut by 5 bases and J by 2 bases, with 10 bases left in between. The germline V gene has CDR1 LNHDA and CDR2 SQIVND (reference sequence). This CDR3 is built from 14 residues. CDR3 coding DNA: TGTGCCAGTAGTCCAGGGGCTCGCAATCAGCCCCAGCATTTT. This gives the protein CASSPGARNQPQHF.

The chain joins TRBV6-5 to TRBJ2-2, with TRBD2 as a possible D gene (6 bases). V was cut by 7 bases and J by 10 bases, with 22 bases left in between. Per the germline V gene, CDR1 is MNHEY and CDR2 is SVGAGI. This CDR3 is built from 15 residues. The CDR3 region is CASIPPPGTVTELFF. The CDR3 DNA reads as TGTGCCAGCATCCCCCCCCCGGGGACTGTCACGGAGCTGTTTTTT.